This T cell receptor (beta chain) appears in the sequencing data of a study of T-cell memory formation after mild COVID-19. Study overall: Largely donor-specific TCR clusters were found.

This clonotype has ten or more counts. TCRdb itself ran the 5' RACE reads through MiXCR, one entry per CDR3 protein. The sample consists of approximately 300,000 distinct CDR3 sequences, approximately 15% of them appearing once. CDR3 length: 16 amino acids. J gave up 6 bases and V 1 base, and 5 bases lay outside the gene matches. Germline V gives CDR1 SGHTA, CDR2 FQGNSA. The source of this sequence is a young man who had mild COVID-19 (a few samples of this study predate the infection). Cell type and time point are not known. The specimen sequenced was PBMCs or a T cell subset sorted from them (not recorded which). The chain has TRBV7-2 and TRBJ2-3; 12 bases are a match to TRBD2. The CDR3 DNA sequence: TGTGCCAGCAGCTTAGTGGCTAGCGGGGGGGATGATACGCAGTATTTT. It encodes CASSLVASGGDDTQYF.